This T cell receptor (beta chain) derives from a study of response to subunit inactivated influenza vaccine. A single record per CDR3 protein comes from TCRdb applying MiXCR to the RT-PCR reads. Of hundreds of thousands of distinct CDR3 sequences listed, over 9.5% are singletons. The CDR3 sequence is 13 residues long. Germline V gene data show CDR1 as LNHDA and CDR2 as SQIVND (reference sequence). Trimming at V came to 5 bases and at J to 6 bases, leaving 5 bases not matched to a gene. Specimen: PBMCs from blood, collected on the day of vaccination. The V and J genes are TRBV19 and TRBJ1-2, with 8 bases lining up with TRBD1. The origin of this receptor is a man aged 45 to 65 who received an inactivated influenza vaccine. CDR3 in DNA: TGTGCCAGTAGTCCCAGGACAGGGAATGGCTACACCTTC. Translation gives CASSPRTGNGYTF.